A selection of T cell receptor beta chains follows, all from one sample in a study of shared clonotypes between healthy human individuals. Clones were read by immunoSEQ multiplex PCR, and TCRdb kept only the in-frame ones, dropping some. The data contain about 2.1 million clones, around 93% of them singletons. Material for sequencing was naive CD8+ T cells from PBMCs. Receptor source: a man in his late teens or twenties in good health. Some clones in this sample may be carry-over from other donors' samples. Both conserved end residues are trimmed from each CDR3.

>TRBJ2-7|12|TRBV7-6
ASSLAASPDEQY
>TRBJ1-4|13|TRBV7-9
ASSLGQGASEKLF
>TRBJ1-1|12|TRBV27
ASSLSQGETEAF
>TRBJ1-1|12|TRBV10-3
AISESWGGTEAF
>TRBJ2-1|13|TRBV4-3
ASSPGGEGGNEQF
>TRBJ1-4|14|TRBV7-8
ASSLTRGQGGGKLF
>TRBJ2-7|14|TRBV6-5
ASSYGGLSPSYEQY
>TRBJ1-1|13|TRBV10-3
ATKAPPGENTEAF
>TRBJ2-1|15|TRBV4-3
ASSPDQGLAGNNEQF
>TRBJ2-1|16|TRBV7-9
ASSLVAGGSSPYNEQF
>TRBJ2-3|14|TRBV2
ASSASEGAKTDTQY
>TRBJ2-5|14|TRBV5-4
ASSLIAGGRGETQY
>TRBJ2-7|10|TRBV9
ASSVEGREQY
>TRBJ2-2|17|TRBV9
ASSEPLAGHTANTGELF
>TRBJ1-2|13|TRBV28
ASSFSDSGAYGYT
>TRBJ1-2|12|TRBV27
ASRLGSGFYGYT
>TRBJ2-7|12|TRBV7-9
ASSLMGQGYEQY
>TRBJ1-2|10|TRBV30
ACDDRGPGYT
>TRBJ1-1|10|TRBV29-1
SVVTGNTEAF
>TRBJ2-2|15|TRBV7-2
ASNFWTRVANTGELF
>TRBJ2-7|12|TRBV21-1
ASARRRGAYEQY
>TRBJ2-2|11|TRBV19
ASSTKHTGELF
>TRBJ2-7|15|TRBV7-9
ASSSGTGYILTYEQY
>TRBJ2-1|13|TRBV7-8
ASSPWDRDDNEQF
>TRBJ2-2|13|TRBV30
AWTYREGIAGELF
>TRBJ1-3|16|TRBV5-1
ASSLGGLYGSSGNTIY
>TRBJ2-3|13|TRBV21-1
ASYPRTTRPDTQY
>TRBJ1-1|10|TRBV7-9
ASSGGGYEAF
>TRBJ1-1|15|TRBV29-1
SVEGGELGRNRRWAF
>TRBJ1-2|15|TRBV27
ASSLSPGQGADYGYT
>TRBJ2-7|11|TRBV28
ASSRGRVWEQY
>TRBJ2-7|12|TRBV9
ASSVGGLPYEQY
>TRBJ1-3|14|TRBV6-5
ASSYSSHPSGNTIY
>TRBJ1-1|12|TRBV10-2
ASKGGRGDTEAF
>TRBJ2-7|11|TRBV7-3
ASSLTAHYEQY
>TRBJ2-3|14|TRBV9
ASSPRISFSTDTQY
>TRBJ2-7|13|TRBV7-9
ASSPGLAGLDEQY
>TRBJ2-2|10|TRBV6-5
ASSFQAGELF
>TRBJ2-7|15|TRBV9
ASSGGTSGRDTYEQY
>TRBJ2-2|12|TRBV7-9
ASSRTGHTGELF
>TRBJ2-5|12|TRBV14
ASSQRAVGETQY
>TRBJ2-1|16|TRBV9
ASSPRPGLAGRNNEQF
>TRBJ2-7|12|TRBV27
ASSLYPVSYEQY
>TRBJ2-5|9|TRBV5-4
ASSLRETQY
>TRBJ2-2|11|TRBV12-5
ASGSSVTGELF
>TRBJ1-2|10|TRBV9
ASSLGNYGYT
>TRBJ1-2|13|TRBV7-9
ASSLAGTGEAGYT
>TRBJ2-3|11|TRBV7-7
ASSLEMRDTQY
>TRBJ2-3|15|TRBV11-2
ASSPWTSGKFTDTQY
>TRBJ2-7|12|TRBV6-6
ASSSLAGSYEQY
>TRBJ2-1|14|TRBV11-3
ASSLNFRRVTNEQF
>TRBJ2-7|13|TRBV6-4
ASSRDSRVSYEQY